This TCR beta chain was found in a study of response to subunit inactivated influenza vaccine. Overall study results and limits: Authors suggested each seasonal flu vaccination may recruit only limited numbers of new T cells.

Each CDR3 protein gets one entry after TCRdb re-called the RT-PCR reads with MiXCR. The top ten hold less than 4% of the sample, which has some 500,000 distinct CDR3 sequences, approximately 15% seen once. CDR3 length: 14 amino acids. CDR1 is SGHDT and CDR2 is YYEEEE in the germline V gene. V was cut by 0 bases and J by 2 bases, with 7 bases left in between. A word on this clonotype: Its target is not known.

This chain links TRBV5-6 with TRBJ2-3; maybe TRBD1 (5 bases). The source is a man aged 50-75 years who received an inactivated influenza vaccine. Here the sequenced sample was CD4+ T cells sorted from PBMCs, taken less than 25 months after vaccination. CDR3 nucleotide sequence: TGTGCCAGCAGCTTGGTAGGGGTCACAGATACGCAGTATTTT. Amino acid sequence: CASSLVGVTDTQYF.